These T cell receptor beta chains were read from a single sample in a study of neurological immune-mediated disorders. TCRdb reprocessed the 5' RACE reads via MiXCR and lists one record per CDR3 protein. This sample has about 80,000 distinct CDR3 sequences, with around 6% found just once. Sequenced input: PBMCs. The receptors derive from a woman aged 55-69 years with multiple sclerosis. Both conserved end residues are part of each CDR3. A D gene is named only where the DNA matches it firmly. The size field reads once, few, many, or a class for an expanded clone.

cdr3_aa: CSARDPAGDGANVLTF
cdr3_nt: TGCAGTGCTAGAGACCCCGCAGGTGACGGGGCCAACGTCCTGACTTTC
j_call: TRBJ2-6
clone_size: many
d_call: -
v_call: TRBV20-1

cdr3_aa: CASSLVGTGDDGYTF
cdr3_nt: TGCGCCAGCAGCTTGGTAGGGACAGGGGACGATGGCTACACCTTC
j_call: TRBJ1-2
clone_size: many
d_call: TRBD1
v_call: TRBV5-1

cdr3_aa: CAWSALHEQYF
cdr3_nt: TGTGCCTGGAGCGCACTCCACGAGCAGTACTTC
j_call: TRBJ2-7
clone_size: many
d_call: -
v_call: TRBV30

cdr3_aa: CASSLGDSTYEQYF
cdr3_nt: TGCGCCAGCAGCTTAGGCGACTCAACCTACGAGCAGTACTTC
j_call: TRBJ2-7
clone_size: many
d_call: -
v_call: TRBV5-1

cdr3_aa: CASSPSGGAAETQYF
cdr3_nt: TGTGCCAGCAGCCCAAGCGGGGGGGCGGCAGAGACCCAGTACTTC
j_call: TRBJ2-5
clone_size: many
d_call: TRBD2
v_call: TRBV12-3/TRBV12-4

cdr3_aa: CASSLTAGGRGTEAFF
cdr3_nt: TGTGCCAGCAGTTTAACGGCAGGGGGCCGGGGCACTGAAGCTTTCTTT
j_call: TRBJ1-1
clone_size: many
d_call: TRBD1
v_call: TRBV12-3/TRBV12-4

cdr3_aa: CASSPFGLGETQYF
cdr3_nt: TGCGCCAGCAGCCCCTTCGGACTAGGAGAGACCCAGTACTTC
j_call: TRBJ2-5
clone_size: many
d_call: TRBD2
v_call: TRBV5-1

cdr3_aa: CASGGDSPNTGELFF
cdr3_nt: TGTGCCAGCGGGGGGGACAGCCCGAACACCGGGGAGCTGTTTTTT
j_call: TRBJ2-2
clone_size: many
d_call: -
v_call: TRBV25-1

cdr3_aa: CASSLGQINQPQHF
cdr3_nt: TGTGCCAGCAGCTTAGGACAGATCAATCAGCCCCAGCATTTT
j_call: TRBJ1-5
clone_size: few
d_call: -
v_call: TRBV7-2

cdr3_aa: CSAKQGSEQYF
cdr3_nt: TGCAGTGCTAAGCAGGGGTCCGAGCAGTACTTC
j_call: TRBJ2-7
clone_size: many
d_call: -
v_call: TRBV20-1

cdr3_aa: CSAEDRGGYTF
cdr3_nt: TGCAGTGCTGAGGACAGAGGGGGCTACACCTTC
j_call: TRBJ1-2
clone_size: many
d_call: -
v_call: TRBV20-1

cdr3_aa: CASSPPPGELFF
cdr3_nt: TGCGCCAGCAGCCCCCCTCCCGGGGAGCTGTTTTTT
j_call: TRBJ2-2
clone_size: many
d_call: -
v_call: TRBV5-1

cdr3_aa: CASSFSGTGRADQPQHF
cdr3_nt: TGTGCCAGCAGTTTCTCCGGGACAGGGAGAGCCGATCAGCCCCAGCATTTT
j_call: TRBJ1-5
clone_size: many
d_call: TRBD1
v_call: TRBV6-5

cdr3_aa: CASSLADRSNTEAFF
cdr3_nt: TGTGCCAGCAGTTTGGCGGACAGATCGAACACTGAAGCTTTCTTT
j_call: TRBJ1-1
clone_size: many
d_call: -
v_call: TRBV12-3/TRBV12-4

cdr3_aa: CASSGKTGYEKLFF
cdr3_nt: TGCGCCAGCAGCGGAAAGACAGGGTATGAAAAACTGTTTTTT
j_call: TRBJ1-4
clone_size: once
d_call: TRBD1
v_call: TRBV6-6

cdr3_aa: CASSYSSRGSHEQYF
cdr3_nt: TGTGCCAGCAGTTACTCGAGCAGGGGAAGCCACGAGCAGTACTTC
j_call: TRBJ2-7
clone_size: many
d_call: -
v_call: TRBV6-5

cdr3_aa: CASSLSVLREQYF
cdr3_nt: TGTGCCAGCAGTCTAAGCGTCCTGCGGGAGCAGTACTTC
j_call: TRBJ2-7
clone_size: many
d_call: -
v_call: TRBV12-3/TRBV12-4

cdr3_aa: CSATPTGGGDQPQHF
cdr3_nt: TGCAGTGCAACCCCGACGGGGGGCGGCGATCAGCCCCAGCATTTT
j_call: TRBJ1-5
clone_size: many
d_call: -
v_call: TRBV20-1

cdr3_aa: CASSHAGGLAAALFF
cdr3_nt: TGTGCCAGCAGCCACGCAGGAGGACTAGCTGCGGCGCTGTTTTTT
j_call: TRBJ2-2
clone_size: few
d_call: TRBD2
v_call: TRBV3-1

cdr3_aa: CATSRGGKRSPEQFF
cdr3_nt: TGTGCCACCAGCAGAGGGGGGAAGAGGTCTCCTGAGCAGTTCTTC
j_call: TRBJ2-1
clone_size: few
d_call: -
v_call: TRBV15

cdr3_aa: CASSPQTGKDTQYF
cdr3_nt: TGTGCCAGCAGCCCACAGACAGGGAAAGATACGCAGTATTTT
j_call: TRBJ2-3
clone_size: many
d_call: TRBD1
v_call: TRBV11-2

cdr3_aa: CASSPGTSYGYTF
cdr3_nt: TGTGCCAGCAGCCCTGGGACCTCCTATGGCTACACCTTC
j_call: TRBJ1-2
clone_size: many
d_call: -
v_call: TRBV7-2

cdr3_aa: CSARDFGGEDYGYTF
cdr3_nt: TGCAGTGCTAGAGATTTCGGGGGGGAGGACTATGGCTACACCTTC
j_call: TRBJ1-2
clone_size: few
d_call: -
v_call: TRBV20-1

cdr3_aa: CASSYSRAWGYEQYF
cdr3_nt: TGTGCCAGCAGTTACTCGAGGGCTTGGGGCTACGAGCAGTACTTC
j_call: TRBJ2-7
clone_size: few
d_call: -
v_call: TRBV6-6

cdr3_aa: CSAPTSGDQETQYF
cdr3_nt: TGCAGTGCACCGACTAGCGGGGACCAAGAGACCCAGTACTTC
j_call: TRBJ2-5
clone_size: many
d_call: TRBD2
v_call: TRBV20-1

cdr3_aa: CASSQMAAGSNTEAFF
cdr3_nt: TGCGCCAGCAGCCAAATGGCCGCGGGCAGCAACACTGAAGCTTTCTTT
j_call: TRBJ1-1
clone_size: many
d_call: -
v_call: TRBV4-1

cdr3_aa: CASSLREDGNQPQHF
cdr3_nt: TGTGCCAGCAGCTTAAGGGAGGATGGCAATCAGCCCCAGCATTTT
j_call: TRBJ1-5
clone_size: many
d_call: -
v_call: TRBV7-2

cdr3_aa: CASSLEGWEDTQYF
cdr3_nt: TGCGCCAGCAGCTTGGAGGGATGGGAAGATACGCAGTATTTT
j_call: TRBJ2-3
clone_size: few
d_call: -
v_call: TRBV5-1

cdr3_aa: CASSIGQANGYTF
cdr3_nt: TGCGCCAGCAGCATAGGACAGGCGAATGGCTACACCTTC
j_call: TRBJ1-2
clone_size: many
d_call: TRBD1
v_call: TRBV5-1

cdr3_aa: CASKPSGNTIYF
cdr3_nt: TGTGCCAGCAAACCCTCTGGAAACACCATATATTTT
j_call: TRBJ1-3
clone_size: many
d_call: -
v_call: TRBV11-2

cdr3_aa: CSARDLFSQGPEKLFF
cdr3_nt: TGCAGTGCTAGAGATCTATTTTCGCAGGGGCCTGAAAAACTGTTTTTT
j_call: TRBJ1-4
clone_size: many
d_call: -
v_call: TRBV20-1

cdr3_aa: CSVRGQGLDTEAFF
cdr3_nt: TGCAGCGTCCGCGGACAGGGTTTGGACACTGAAGCTTTCTTT
j_call: TRBJ1-1
clone_size: many
d_call: TRBD1
v_call: TRBV29-1

cdr3_aa: CASTPNGGAYNEQFF
cdr3_nt: TGCGCCAGCACCCCTAACGGGGGGGCCTACAATGAGCAGTTCTTC
j_call: TRBJ2-1
clone_size: many
d_call: TRBD2
v_call: TRBV5-1

cdr3_aa: CASQGWAGGFSYEQYF
cdr3_nt: TGTGCCTCCCAGGGATGGGCGGGGGGATTTTCCTACGAGCAGTACTTC
j_call: TRBJ2-7
clone_size: many
d_call: -
v_call: TRBV21-1

cdr3_aa: CASSRGGSDMAFF
cdr3_nt: TGCGCCAGCAGCCGAGGGGGCTCGGACATGGCTTTCTTT
j_call: TRBJ1-1
clone_size: many
d_call: TRBD1
v_call: TRBV5-1

cdr3_aa: CASSSHGYNEQFF
cdr3_nt: TGCGCCAGCAGCTCCCACGGCTACAATGAGCAGTTCTTC
j_call: TRBJ2-1
clone_size: medium-sized
d_call: -
v_call: TRBV5-1

cdr3_aa: CASSGRRPSDTEAFF
cdr3_nt: TGCGCCAGCAGTGGGAGACGGCCCTCGGACACTGAAGCTTTCTTT
j_call: TRBJ1-1
clone_size: many
d_call: -
v_call: TRBV10-1